The rows below give T cell receptor beta chains drawn from one sample of a study of cytomegalovirus exposure and HLA in healthy donors. Sequencing used immunoSEQ multiplex PCR; TCRdb keeps in-frame clones, though not all of them. The sample contains some 250,000 clones, 82% of which appear only once. The sequenced sample consisted of PBMCs. The receptors stem from a woman aged 40 to 55 in good health and CMV-seropositive. Both conserved end residues are part of each CDR3. The D gene is left open where the match is weak. For some rows the clone size is stated as once, few or many, or as a class when expanded; others skip it.

clone size	V gene	D gene	J gene	CDR3 DNA	CDR3 protein
few	TRBV27	.	TRBJ1-2	TGTGCCAGCAGTTCCGGGATTCTCTATGGCTACACCTTC	CASSSGILYGYTF
once	TRBV7-2	TRBD1	TRBJ2-7	TGTGCCAGCAGCGAAGGACAGGTCGGAGGCGAGCAGTACTTC	CASSEGQVGGEQYF
.	TRBV7-9	.	TRBJ2-7	TGTGCCAGCAGCCCCGGCAGGGAGCAGTACTTC	CASSPGREQYF
once	TRBV29-1	.	TRBJ2-3	TGCAGCGTTGTAGGCGGGGAGACAGATACGCAGTATTTT	CSVVGGETDTQYF
.	TRBV14	.	TRBJ2-7	TGTGCCAGCAGCCGAGGCGTGGGGGGATTCTACGAGCAGTACTTC	CASSRGVGGFYEQYF
.	TRBV4-1	TRBD2	TRBJ2-1	TGCGCCAGCAGCCAAGGCCGTGCTAGCGGGCCTAACAATGAGCAGTTCTTC	CASSQGRASGPNNEQFF
.	TRBV19	TRBD1	TRBJ2-6	TGTGCCAGTCAAGGGGGCGGTGGGGCCAACGTCCTGACTTTC	CASQGGGGANVLTF
.	TRBV10-3	TRBD1	TRBJ1-1	TGTGCCATCAGTGACGGACAGGGAGGGAACACTGAAGCTTTCTTT	CAISDGQGGNTEAFF
once	TRBV4-2	.	TRBJ1-2	TGTGCCAGCAGCCAAGATGTTTCACAGGAACATGGCTACACCTTC	CASSQDVSQEHGYTF
.	TRBV4-3	.	TRBJ2-3	TGCGCCAGCAGCCAAGACGGAGCAGTTCCCACAGATACGCAGTATTTT	CASSQDGAVPTDTQYF
.	TRBV29-1	TRBD1	TRBJ1-1	TGCAGCGTCCACAGGGGGGGCGTCGACACTGAAGCTTTCTTT	CSVHRGGVDTEAFF
few	TRBV25-1	TRBD2	TRBJ2-7	TGTGCCAGCAGTGATCGAGGGACTAGCTACGAGCAGTACTTC	CASSDRGTSYEQYF
.	TRBV9	.	TRBJ1-4	TGTGCCAGCAGCCCCACTGACAGGCCCTCTAATGAAAAACTGTTTTTT	CASSPTDRPSNEKLFF
.	TRBV6-5	.	TRBJ2-7	TGTGCCAGCAGTTACTCGGGGAGGGGGGTCTACGAGCAGTACTTC	CASSYSGRGVYEQYF
.	TRBV5-1	TRBD2	TRBJ2-7	TGCGCCAGCAGCCTGACCCGGACTAGCGGGAGGATCGACGAGCAGTACTTC	CASSLTRTSGRIDEQYF
once	TRBV29-1	TRBD2	TRBJ2-7	TGCAGCGCCCAGGTGGGGCGGGGAGGGTACGAGCAGTACTTC	CSAQVGRGGYEQYF
once	TRBV19	TRBD1	TRBJ1-2	TGTGCCAGTAGCTTCCGGGACAGTGGCTACACCTTC	CASSFRDSGYTF
.	TRBV20-1	TRBD1	TRBJ1-1	TGCAGTGCCACCCAGGGGGAAGAAGCTTTCTTT	CSATQGEEAFF
.	TRBV27	.	TRBJ1-1	TGTGCCAGCAGTCCACCCTATAGTCGGGTGAACACTGAAGCTTTCTTT	CASSPPYSRVNTEAFF
.	TRBV27	.	TRBJ1-1	TGTGCCAGCACCCAGGGGAGAAAAGCTTTCTTT	CASTQGRKAFF
.	TRBV2	TRBD1	TRBJ1-5	TGTGCCAGCAGTGTGGGGGGACAGGGCTTAAGGCAGCCCCAGCATTTT	CASSVGGQGLRQPQHF
.	TRBV27	TRBD2	TRBJ2-7	TGTGCCAGCAGTCCGTGGGGGAGCGGGAGGGCCTACGAGCAGTACTTC	CASSPWGSGRAYEQYF
once	TRBV6-5	TRBD1	TRBJ1-1	TGTGCCAGCAACAGGGGTGAGGAGACTGAAGCTTTCTTT	CASNRGEETEAFF
.	TRBV11-1	.	TRBJ2-6	TGTGCCAGCAGCTTTGCGACAGAAAGGGCCAACGTCCTGACTTTC	CASSFATERANVLTF
.	TRBV6-1	TRBD2	TRBJ2-1	TGTGCCAGCAGTGGGACTAGCGGGGTAAGGGGGGGTGAGCAGTTCTTC	CASSGTSGVRGGEQFF
.	TRBV7-2	.	TRBJ1-6	TGTGCCAGCAGCTTAACGAGTTCACCCCTCCACTTT	CASSLTSSPLHF
.	TRBV7-9	TRBD2	TRBJ2-1	TGTGCCAGCGGGGTCAGCGGGGGGTACAATGAGCAGTTCTTC	CASGVSGGYNEQFF
.	TRBV9	.	TRBJ1-1	TGTGCCAGCAGCGTCTCATACGTAGGAGGGGCTGAAGCTTTCTTT	CASSVSYVGGAEAFF
once	TRBV5-4	TRBD1	TRBJ2-4	TGTGCCAGCAGCTTGCGGGACAGTCTAGCCAAAAACATTCAGTACTTC	CASSLRDSLAKNIQYF
few	TRBV30	TRBD1	TRBJ1-4	TGTGCCTGGAGTGCCGGACAGGCAACTAATGAAAAACTGTTTTTT	CAWSAGQATNEKLFF
.	TRBV5-4	.	TRBJ2-5	TGTGCCAGCAGCTTTATGGGGGCGCCACCTCAAGAGACCCAGTACTTC	CASSFMGAPPQETQYF
many	TRBV7-2	.	TRBJ2-7	TGTGCCAGCAGCTTAGTGCGGTACGAGCAGTACTTC	CASSLVRYEQYF
.	TRBV6-4	.	TRBJ2-7	TGTGCCAGCAGTCAAGACTGGGGAGGTGGCTACGAGCAGTACTTC	CASSQDWGGGYEQYF
once	TRBV25-1	TRBD1	TRBJ1-2	TGTGCCAGCAGTGACACTAACAGGGGTGTTTACTATGGCTACACCTTC	CASSDTNRGVYYGYTF